This T cell receptor (beta chain) was profiled in a study of a mutant IDH1 vaccine in newly diagnosed glioma. The time point denotes: week 35, safety follow-up. A single vaccine dose contained 300 ug of mutant IDH1 20-mer peptide, and topical imiquimod was used with it. The study enrolled donors with new WHO grade 3 or 4 IDH1-mutant, ATRX-lost astrocytomas. This clone was counted a single time. Its antigen is still unknown. V was pared by 5 bases and J by 2 bases, with 11 bases of the junction left unmatched. Per the germline V gene, CDR1 is LNHDA and CDR2 is SQIVND (reference sequence). The CDR3 is 16 amino acids. The study's findings and limits: The occurrence of vaccine-induced immune responses was seen in 80% to 95% of patients.

Clones were sequenced by immunoSEQ multiplex PCR, and TCRdb holds only the in-frame ones, with some missing. The table lists tens of thousands of clones, roughly 81% of them singletons. Material: PBMCs, obtained from a glioma patient whose treatment included an IDH1 peptide vaccine. This clonotype was obtained from a man between 35 and 55 years old with glioma. The chain joins TRBV19 to TRBJ1-2; TRBD1 aligns across 7 bases. The CDR3 region is CASSARDSLLNYGYTF. The CDR3 region has the DNA TGTGCCAGTAGTGCCCGGGACAGCCTCCTGAACTATGGCTACACCTTC.